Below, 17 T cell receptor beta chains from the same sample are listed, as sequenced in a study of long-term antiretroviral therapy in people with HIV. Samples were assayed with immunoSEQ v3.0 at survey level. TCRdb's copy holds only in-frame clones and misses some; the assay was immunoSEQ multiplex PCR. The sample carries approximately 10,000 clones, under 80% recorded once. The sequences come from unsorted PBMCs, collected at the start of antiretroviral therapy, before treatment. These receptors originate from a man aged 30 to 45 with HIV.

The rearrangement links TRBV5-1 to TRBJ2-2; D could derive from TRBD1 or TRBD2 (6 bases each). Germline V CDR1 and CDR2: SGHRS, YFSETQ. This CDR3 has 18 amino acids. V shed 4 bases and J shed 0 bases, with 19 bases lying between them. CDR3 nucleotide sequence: TGCGCCAGCAGCCTGAGGGTAACGGGGGCGGCGAACACCGGGGAGCTGTTTTTT. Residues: CASSLRVTGAANTGELFF.

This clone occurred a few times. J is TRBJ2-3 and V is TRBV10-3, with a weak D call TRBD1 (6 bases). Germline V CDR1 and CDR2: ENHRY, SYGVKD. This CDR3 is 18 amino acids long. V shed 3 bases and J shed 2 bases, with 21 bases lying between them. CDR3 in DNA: TGTGCCATCAGTGAAGATCTGACAGGCATGGGGCACACAGATACGCAGTATTTT. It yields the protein CAISEDLTGMGHTDTQYF.

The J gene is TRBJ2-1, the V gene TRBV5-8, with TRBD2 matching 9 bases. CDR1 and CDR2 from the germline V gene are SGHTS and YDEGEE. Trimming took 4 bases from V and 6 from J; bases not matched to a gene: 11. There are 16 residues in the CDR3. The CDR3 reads CASSVRGLAGLNEQFF. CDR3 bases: TGTGCCAGCAGCGTGCGAGGTCTAGCGGGACTCAATGAGCAGTTCTTC.

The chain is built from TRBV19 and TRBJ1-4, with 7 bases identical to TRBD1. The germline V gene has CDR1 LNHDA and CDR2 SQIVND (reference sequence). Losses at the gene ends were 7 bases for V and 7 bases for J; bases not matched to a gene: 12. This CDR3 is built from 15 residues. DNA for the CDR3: TGTGCCAGTAACCCACAGGGGCTAGCGGGTGAAAAACTGTTTTTT. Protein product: CASNPQGLAGEKLFF.

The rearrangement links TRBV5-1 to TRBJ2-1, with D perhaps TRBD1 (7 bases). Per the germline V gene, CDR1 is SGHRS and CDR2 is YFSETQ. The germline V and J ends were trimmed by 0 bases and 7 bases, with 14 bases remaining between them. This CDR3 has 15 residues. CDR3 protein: CASSLAMEGANEQFF. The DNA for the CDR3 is TGCGCCAGCAGCTTGGCCATGGAGGGGGCGAATGAGCAGTTCTTC.

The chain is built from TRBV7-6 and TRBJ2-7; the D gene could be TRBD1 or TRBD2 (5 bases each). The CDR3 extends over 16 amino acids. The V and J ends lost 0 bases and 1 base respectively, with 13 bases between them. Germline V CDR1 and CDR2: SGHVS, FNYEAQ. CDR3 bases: TGTGCCAGCAGCTTAGCCGGGGCCGAGGGTTCCTACGAGCAGTACTTC. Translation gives CASSLAGAEGSYEQYF.

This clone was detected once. CDR3 coding DNA: TGTGCCAGCTCACCTCTGGGGTCCTCGAACACCGGGGAGCTGTTTTTT. Residues: CASSPLGSSNTGELFF. This sequence joins TRBV18 and TRBJ2-2; D gene uncertain. V lost 3 bases to trimming and J lost 0 bases, with 11 bases between them. The germline gives CDR1 KGHSH, CDR2 LQKENI. The CDR3 spans 16 residues.

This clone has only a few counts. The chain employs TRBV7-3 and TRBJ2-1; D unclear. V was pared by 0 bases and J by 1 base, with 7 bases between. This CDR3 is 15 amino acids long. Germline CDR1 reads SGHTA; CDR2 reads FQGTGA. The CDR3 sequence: CASSLTADSYNEQFF. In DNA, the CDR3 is TGTGCCAGCAGCTTAACGGCGGATTCCTACAATGAGCAGTTCTTC.

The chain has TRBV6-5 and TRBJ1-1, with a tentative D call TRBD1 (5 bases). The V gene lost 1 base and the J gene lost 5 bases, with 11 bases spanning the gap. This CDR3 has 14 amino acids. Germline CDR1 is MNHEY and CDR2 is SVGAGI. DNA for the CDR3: TGTGCCAGCAGTTACTTTCCAGGGAGAACTGAAGCTTTCTTT. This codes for CASSYFPGRTEAFF.

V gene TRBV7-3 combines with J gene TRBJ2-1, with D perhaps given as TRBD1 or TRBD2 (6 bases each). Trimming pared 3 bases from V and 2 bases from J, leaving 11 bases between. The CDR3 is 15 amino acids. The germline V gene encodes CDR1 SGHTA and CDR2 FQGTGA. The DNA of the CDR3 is TGTGCCAGCAGCTTTGGGGGGCTCCCCTACAATGAGCAGTTCTTC. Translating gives CASSFGGLPYNEQFF.

Written as DNA, the CDR3 is TGTGCCAGCAGCGGCCCTGATGAGTTGGGAAGGCGTGAAGCTTTCTTT. Translated: CASSGPDELGRREAFF. The genes are TRBV9 and TRBJ1-1; D gene unclear. Trimming stripped 3 bases from V and 7 bases from J, with 22 bases between. The CDR3 has 16 amino acids. Per the germline V gene, CDR1 is SGDLS and CDR2 is YYNGEE.

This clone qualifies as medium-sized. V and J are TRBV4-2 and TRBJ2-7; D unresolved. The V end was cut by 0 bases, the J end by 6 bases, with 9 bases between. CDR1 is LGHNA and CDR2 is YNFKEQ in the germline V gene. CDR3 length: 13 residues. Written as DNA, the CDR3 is TGTGCCAGCAGCCAAGATCTCGAAGGCGAGCAGTACTTC. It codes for CASSQDLEGEQYF.

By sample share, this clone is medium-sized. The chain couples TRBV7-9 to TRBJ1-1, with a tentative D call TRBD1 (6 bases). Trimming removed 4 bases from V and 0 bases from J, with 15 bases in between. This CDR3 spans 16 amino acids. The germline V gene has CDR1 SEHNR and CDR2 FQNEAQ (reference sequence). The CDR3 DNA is TGTGCCAGCAGCTCCTTCGGACAGACGATGAACACTGAAGCTTTCTTT. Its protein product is CASSSFGQTMNTEAFF. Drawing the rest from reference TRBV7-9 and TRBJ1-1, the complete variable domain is DTGVSQNPRHKITKRGQNVTFRCDPISEHNRLYWYRQTLGQGPEFLTYFQNEAQLEKSRLLSDRFSAERPKGSFSTLEIQRTEQGDSAMYLCASSSFGQTMNTEAFFGQGTRLTVV.

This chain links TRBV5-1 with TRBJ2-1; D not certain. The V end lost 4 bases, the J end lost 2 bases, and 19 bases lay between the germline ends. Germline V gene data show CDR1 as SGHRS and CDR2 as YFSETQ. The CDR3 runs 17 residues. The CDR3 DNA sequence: TGCGCCAGCAGCCCCTTCCCGGTGGCTGTCACCTACAATGAGCAGTTCTTC. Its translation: CASSPFPVAVTYNEQFF.

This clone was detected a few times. CDR3 nucleotide sequence: TGTGCCGCTCGGGGGACTAGCGGTGTGTGGGGCAATGAGCAGTTCTTC. It codes for CAARGTSGVWGNEQFF. The rearrangement links TRBV2 to TRBJ2-1; 11 bases match TRBD2. The CDR3 spans 16 residues. Germline-derived CDR1 and CDR2 are SNHLY and FYNNEI. The V segment lost 11 bases and the J segment 6 bases; nucleotides outside the gene matches: 15.

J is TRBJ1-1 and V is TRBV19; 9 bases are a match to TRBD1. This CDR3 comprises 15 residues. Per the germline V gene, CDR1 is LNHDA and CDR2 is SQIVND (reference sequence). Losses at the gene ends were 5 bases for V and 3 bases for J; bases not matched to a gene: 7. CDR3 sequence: CASSGTGRGDTEAFF. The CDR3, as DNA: TGTGCCAGTAGTGGGACAGGGAGAGGGGACACTGAAGCTTTCTTT.

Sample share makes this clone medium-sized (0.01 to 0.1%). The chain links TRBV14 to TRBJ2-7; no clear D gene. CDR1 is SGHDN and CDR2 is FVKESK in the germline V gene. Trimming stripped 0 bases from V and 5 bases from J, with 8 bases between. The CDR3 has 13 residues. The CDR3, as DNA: TGTGCCAGCAGCCAAGACCGGTACCACGAGCAGTACTTC. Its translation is CASSQDRYHEQYF.